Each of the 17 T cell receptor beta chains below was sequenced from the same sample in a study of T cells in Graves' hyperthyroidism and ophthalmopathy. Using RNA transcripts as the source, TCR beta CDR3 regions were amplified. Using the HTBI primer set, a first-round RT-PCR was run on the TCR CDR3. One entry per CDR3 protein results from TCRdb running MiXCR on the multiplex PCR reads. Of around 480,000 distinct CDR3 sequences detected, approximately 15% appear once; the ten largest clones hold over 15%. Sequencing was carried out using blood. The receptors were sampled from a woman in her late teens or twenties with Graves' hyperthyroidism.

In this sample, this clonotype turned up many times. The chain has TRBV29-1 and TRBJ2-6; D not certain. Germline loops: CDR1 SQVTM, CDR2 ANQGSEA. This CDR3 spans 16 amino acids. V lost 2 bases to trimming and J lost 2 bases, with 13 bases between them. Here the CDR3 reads CSVEPLGPAGANVLTF. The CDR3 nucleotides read TGCAGCGTTGAACCTTTGGGCCCAGCTGGGGCCAACGTCCTGACTTTC.

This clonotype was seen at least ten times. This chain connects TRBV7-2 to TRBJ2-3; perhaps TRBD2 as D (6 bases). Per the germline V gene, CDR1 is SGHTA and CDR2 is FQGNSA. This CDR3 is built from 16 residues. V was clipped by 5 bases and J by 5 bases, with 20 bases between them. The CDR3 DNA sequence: TGTGCCAGCAGCCCCTCGACTAGTGGTGCCGGAGATACGCAGTATTTT. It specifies CASSPSTSGAGDTQYF.

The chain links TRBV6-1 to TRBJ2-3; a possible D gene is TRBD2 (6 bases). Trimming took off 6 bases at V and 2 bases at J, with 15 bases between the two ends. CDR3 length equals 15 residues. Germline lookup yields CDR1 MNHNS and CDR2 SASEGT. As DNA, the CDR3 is TGTGCCAGCAGGAAGGCTAGCGTGAACACAGATACGCAGTATTTT. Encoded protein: CASRKASVNTDTQYF.

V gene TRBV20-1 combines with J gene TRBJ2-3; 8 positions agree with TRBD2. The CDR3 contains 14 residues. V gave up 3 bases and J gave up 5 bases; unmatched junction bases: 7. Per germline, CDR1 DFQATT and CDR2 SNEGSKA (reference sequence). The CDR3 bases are TGCAGTGCTAGCGGGAGGGACCTTATAGATACGCAGTATTTT. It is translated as CSASGRDLIDTQYF.

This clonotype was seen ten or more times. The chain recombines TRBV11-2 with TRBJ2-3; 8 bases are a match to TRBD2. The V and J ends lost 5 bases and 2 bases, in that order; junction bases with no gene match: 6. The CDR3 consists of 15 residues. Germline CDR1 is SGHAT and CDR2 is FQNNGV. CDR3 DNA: TGTGCCAGCAGCGGTAGCGGGGAGTTCACAGATACGCAGTATTTT. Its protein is CASSGSGEFTDTQYF.

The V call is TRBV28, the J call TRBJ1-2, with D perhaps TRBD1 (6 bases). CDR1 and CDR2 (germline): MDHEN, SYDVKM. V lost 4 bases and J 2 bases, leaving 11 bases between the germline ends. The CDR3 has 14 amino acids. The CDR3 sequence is CASSSRGRNYGYTF. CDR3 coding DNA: TGTGCCAGCAGTTCCAGGGGCAGGAACTATGGCTACACCTTC.

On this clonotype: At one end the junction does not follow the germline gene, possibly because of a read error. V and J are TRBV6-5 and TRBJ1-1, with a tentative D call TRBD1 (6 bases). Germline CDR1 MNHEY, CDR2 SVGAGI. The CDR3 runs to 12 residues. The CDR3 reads CASRRTATEAFF. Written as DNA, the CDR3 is TGTGCCAGCAGAAGGACAGCCACTGAGGCTTTCTTT.

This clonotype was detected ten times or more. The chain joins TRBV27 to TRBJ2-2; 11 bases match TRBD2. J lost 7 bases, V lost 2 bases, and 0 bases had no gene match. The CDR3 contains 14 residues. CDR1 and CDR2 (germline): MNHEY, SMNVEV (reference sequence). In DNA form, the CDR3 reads TGTGCCAGCAGTTTAGGGACTAGCGGCGGGGAGCTGTTTTTT. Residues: CASSLGTSGGELFF.

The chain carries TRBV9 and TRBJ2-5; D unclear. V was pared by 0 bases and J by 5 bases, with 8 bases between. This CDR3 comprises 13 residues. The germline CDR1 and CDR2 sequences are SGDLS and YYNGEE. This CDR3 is CASSVAVGETQYF. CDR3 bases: TGTGCCAGCAGCGTAGCGGTTGGGGAGACCCAGTACTTC.

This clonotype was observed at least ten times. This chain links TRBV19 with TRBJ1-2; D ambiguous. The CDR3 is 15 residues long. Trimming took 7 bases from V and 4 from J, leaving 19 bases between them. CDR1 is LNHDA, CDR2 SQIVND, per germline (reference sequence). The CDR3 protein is CASNPNGSPVYGYTF. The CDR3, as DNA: TGTGCCAGTAACCCTAATGGGTCCCCAGTCTATGGCTACACCTTC.

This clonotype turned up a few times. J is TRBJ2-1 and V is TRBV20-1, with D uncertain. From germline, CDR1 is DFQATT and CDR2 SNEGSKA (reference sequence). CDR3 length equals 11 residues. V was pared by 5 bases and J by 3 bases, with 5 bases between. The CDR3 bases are TGCAGTGCTCCCTACTACAATGAGCAGTTCTTC. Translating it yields CSAPYYNEQFF.

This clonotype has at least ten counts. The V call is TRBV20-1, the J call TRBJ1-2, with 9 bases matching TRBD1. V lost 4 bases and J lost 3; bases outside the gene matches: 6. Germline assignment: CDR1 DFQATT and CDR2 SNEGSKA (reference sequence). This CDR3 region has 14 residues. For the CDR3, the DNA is TGCAGTGCTACACACAGGGGGCTGGACTATGGCTACACCTTC. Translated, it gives CSATHRGLDYGYTF.

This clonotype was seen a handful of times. The CDR3 coding sequence is TGTGCCTGGGAGGGAGCTAACTATGGCTACACCTTC. Translating gives CAWEGANYGYTF. This chain joins TRBV30 and TRBJ1-2; no clear D. CDR3 size: 12 residues. Germline V lookup: CDR1 GTSNPN, CDR2 SVGIG (reference sequence). Trimming left V 5 bases short and J 0 bases short, with 7 bases between.

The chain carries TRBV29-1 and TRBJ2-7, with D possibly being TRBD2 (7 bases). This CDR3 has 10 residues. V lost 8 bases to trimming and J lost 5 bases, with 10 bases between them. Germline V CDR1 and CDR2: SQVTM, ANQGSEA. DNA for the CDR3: TGCAGCACAGGGAGGGACGAGCAGTACTTC. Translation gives CSTGRDEQYF.

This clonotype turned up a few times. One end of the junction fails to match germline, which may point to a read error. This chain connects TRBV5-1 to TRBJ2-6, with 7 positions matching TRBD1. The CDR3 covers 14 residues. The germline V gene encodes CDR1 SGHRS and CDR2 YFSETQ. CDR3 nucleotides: TGCGCCAGCACAGAACGAACAGGGGTCAACGTCCTGACTTTC. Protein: CASTERTGVNVLTF.

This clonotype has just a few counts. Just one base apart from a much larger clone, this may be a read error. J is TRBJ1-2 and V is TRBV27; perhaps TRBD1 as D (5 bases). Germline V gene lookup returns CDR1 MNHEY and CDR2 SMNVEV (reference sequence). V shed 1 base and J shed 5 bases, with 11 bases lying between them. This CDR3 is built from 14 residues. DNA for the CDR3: TGTGCCAGCAGTTTATGCCGGGGCCAATATGGCTACACCTTC. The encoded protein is CASSLCRGQYGYTF.

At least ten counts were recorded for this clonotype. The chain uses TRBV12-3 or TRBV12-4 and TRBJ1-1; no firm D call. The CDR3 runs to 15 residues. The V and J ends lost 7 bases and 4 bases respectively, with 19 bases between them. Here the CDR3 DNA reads TGTGCCAGCATGGAGGGAAGCTATGGGTTCACTGAAGCTTTCTTT. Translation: CASMEGSYGFTEAFF.